The subject of this entry is one TCR beta chain. The data originate from a study of control samples from healthy donors and cancer patients. Germline V gene data show CDR1 as MDHEN and CDR2 as SYDVKM. Trimming stripped 6 bases from V and 1 base from J, with 10 bases between. The CDR3 length is 14 residues. Some clones are missing from TCRdb's copy, which holds only in-frame ones; the method was immunoSEQ multiplex PCR. The table shows 120,000 or so clones, with around 87% occurring only once. Sample: PBMCs. The chain employs TRBV28 and TRBJ2-4; the D gene is possibly TRBD1 (7 bases). The origin of this receptor is a woman in her sixties with lung cancer. The chain's CDR3 is CASRGGQAKNIQYF. DNA for the CDR3: TGTGCCAGCAGGGGGGGACAGGCCAAAAACATTCAGTACTTC.